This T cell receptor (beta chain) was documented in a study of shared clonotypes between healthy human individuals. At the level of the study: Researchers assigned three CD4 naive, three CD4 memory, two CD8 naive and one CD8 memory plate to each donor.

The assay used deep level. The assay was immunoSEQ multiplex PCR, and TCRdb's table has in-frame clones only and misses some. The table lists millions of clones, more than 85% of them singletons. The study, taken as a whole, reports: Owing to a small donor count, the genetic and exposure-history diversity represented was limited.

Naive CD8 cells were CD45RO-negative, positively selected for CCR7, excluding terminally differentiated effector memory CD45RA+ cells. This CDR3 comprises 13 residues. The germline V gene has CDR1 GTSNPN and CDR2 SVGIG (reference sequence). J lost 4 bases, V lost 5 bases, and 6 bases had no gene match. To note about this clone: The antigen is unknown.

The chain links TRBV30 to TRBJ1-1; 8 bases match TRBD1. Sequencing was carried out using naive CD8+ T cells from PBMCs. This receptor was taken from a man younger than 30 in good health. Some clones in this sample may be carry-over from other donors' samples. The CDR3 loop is CAWRTGGTTEAFF. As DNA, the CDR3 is TGTGCCTGGCGAACAGGGGGAACCACTGAAGCTTTCTTT.